These T cell receptor beta chains were read from a single sample in a study of OX40 agonist ivuxolimab in advanced cancers. Repertoires were generated with immunoSEQ multiplex PCR, while TCRdb's copy carries only in-frame clones and drops some. Here the sample spans under 100,000 clones, roughly 85% being singletons. Sequenced material: CD4+ or CD8+ T cells sorted from blood, taken in a trial of the OX40 agonist ivuxolimab. These TCRs come from an adult with an advanced solid tumor such as melanoma, head and neck, liver or kidney cancer. CDR3s include the opening cysteine and the closing phenylalanine or tryptophan. The order of the fields is clone size, J gene, D gene, V gene, CDR3 DNA, CDR3 protein. D genes are given only for firm matches. The size entry is marked missing in some rows and otherwise reads once, few, many or a size class.

>-|TRBJ1-6|-|TRBV2
TGTGCCAGCAGTCTCGGGACACACATTTCACCCCTCCACTTT
CASSLGTHISPLHF
>few|TRBJ2-1|-|TRBV9
TGTGCCAGCAGCCCAACCACCCCCAATGAGCAGTTCTTC
CASSPTTPNEQFF
>-|TRBJ1-1|TRBD1|TRBV7-3
TGTGCCAGCAGCCTGACAGGGGTTTCTGAAGCTTTCTTT
CASSLTGVSEAFF
>-|TRBJ2-2|-|TRBV5-1
TGCGCCAGCAGTCTCGCAGTAGCGAACACCGGGGAGCTGTTTTTT
CASSLAVANTGELFF
>-|TRBJ1-2|-|TRBV5-8
TGTGCCAGCAGCTTGACGTGGGGCAGAAACTATGGCTACACCTTC
CASSLTWGRNYGYTF
>-|TRBJ1-5|-|TRBV19
TGTGCCAGTAGTCCCCGACAGTTATCAAAGCCCCAGCATTTT
CASSPRQLSKPQHF
>-|TRBJ1-5|-|TRBV28
TGTGCCAGCAGTTTATTGGGCATCTTCGTACGTCAGCCCCAGCATTTT
CASSLLGIFVRQPQHF
>-|TRBJ2-1|TRBD2|TRBV6-1
TGTGCCAGCAGTGGATGGACTAGCGGGAGCCTCTCCCTATACAATGAGCAGTTCTTC
CASSGWTSGSLSLYNEQFF
>-|TRBJ1-2|TRBD1|TRBV9
TGTGCCAGCAGCGCCAGACAGGGCTCTGGCTATGGCTACACCTTC
CASSARQGSGYGYTF
>-|TRBJ2-7|-|TRBV4-3
TGCGCCAGCAGCCAAGACCCCATCTACGAGCAGTACTTC
CASSQDPIYEQYF
>-|TRBJ2-2|TRBD1|TRBV5-1
TGCGCCAGCAGTCCCGGGACAGTGAACACCGGGGAGCTGTTTTTT
CASSPGTVNTGELFF
>-|TRBJ2-5|TRBD1|TRBV14
TGTGCCAGCAGCCAAGTAAATTACAGGGGGGCTGAGACCCAGTACTTC
CASSQVNYRGAETQYF